These T cell receptor beta chains were read from a single sample in a study of blood T cell repertoires in COVID-19. Profiling relied on immunoSEQ multiplex PCR, and the TCRdb table lists in-frame clones only, not all of them. The sample has 400,000 or so clones, 90% seen once. Sample: PBMCs or T cells enriched from blood (not recorded which). The origin of the receptors is a man in his late teens or twenties who had recovered from COVID-19. CDR3s include the opening cysteine and the closing phenylalanine or tryptophan. A D gene is named only where the DNA matches it firmly. Some rows have no size entry. The others give once, few or many, or a class for an expanded clone.

V gene: TRBV7-9; J gene: TRBJ1-1; clone size: NA; D gene: NA; CDR3 protein: CASSEGGTEAFF; CDR3 DNA: TGTGCCAGCAGTGAGGGGGGGACTGAAGCTTTCTTT
V gene: TRBV11-2; J gene: TRBJ1-2; clone size: NA; D gene: NA; CDR3 protein: CASSLEGAHGYTF; CDR3 DNA: TGTGCCAGCAGCTTAGAAGGGGCGCATGGCTACACCTTC
V gene: TRBV2; J gene: TRBJ2-3; clone size: NA; D gene: TRBD2; CDR3 protein: CASSEGAGGLTDTQYF; CDR3 DNA: TGTGCCAGCAGTGAAGGAGCGGGGGGCCTCACAGATACGCAGTATTTT
V gene: TRBV7-2; J gene: TRBJ1-5; clone size: NA; D gene: TRBD1; CDR3 protein: CASSMDRAQPQHF; CDR3 DNA: TGTGCCAGCAGCATGGACAGGGCTCAGCCCCAGCATTTT
V gene: TRBV4-2; J gene: TRBJ2-1; clone size: NA; D gene: TRBD2; CDR3 protein: CASSQGAGGPQFF; CDR3 DNA: TGTGCCAGCAGCCAAGGAGCGGGAGGGCCGCAGTTCTTC
V gene: TRBV7-3; J gene: TRBJ1-3; clone size: NA; D gene: TRBD1; CDR3 protein: CARRSGTGTYFGGNTIYF; CDR3 DNA: TGTGCCAGACGCTCCGGGACAGGGACCTACTTCGGCGGAAACACCATATATTTT
V gene: TRBV20-1; J gene: TRBJ1-2; clone size: NA; D gene: NA; CDR3 protein: CSASRIGAGEGGYTF; CDR3 DNA: TGCAGTGCTAGTCGGATAGGGGCAGGGGAAGGGGGCTACACCTTC
V gene: TRBV7-3; J gene: TRBJ2-7; clone size: NA; D gene: NA; CDR3 protein: CASSSLSSYEQYF; CDR3 DNA: TGTGCCAGCAGCTCTTTATCCTCCTACGAGCAGTACTTC
V gene: TRBV11-2; J gene: TRBJ2-1; clone size: NA; D gene: TRBD2; CDR3 protein: CASSLGQREKYNEQFF; CDR3 DNA: TGTGCCAGCAGCTTAGGCCAGCGGGAGAAATACAATGAGCAGTTCTTC
V gene: TRBV3-1/TRBV3-2; J gene: TRBJ2-7; clone size: NA; D gene: NA; CDR3 protein: CASSQGLLSYEQYF; CDR3 DNA: TGTGCCAGCAGCCAGGGACTGCTATCCTACGAGCAGTACTTC
V gene: TRBV4-1; J gene: TRBJ2-3; clone size: NA; D gene: TRBD2; CDR3 protein: CASATSGGVDTQYF; CDR3 DNA: TGCGCCAGCGCTACTAGCGGGGGCGTTGATACGCAGTATTTT
V gene: TRBV10-3; J gene: TRBJ1-1; clone size: NA; D gene: NA; CDR3 protein: CAISSSGETEAFF; CDR3 DNA: TGTGCCATCTCCTCCTCGGGGGAAACTGAAGCTTTCTTT
V gene: TRBV27; J gene: TRBJ2-7; clone size: NA; D gene: NA; CDR3 protein: CASSFTTPYEQYF; CDR3 DNA: TGTGCCAGCAGTTTCACTACCCCCTACGAGCAGTACTTC
V gene: TRBV27; J gene: TRBJ1-1; clone size: once; D gene: TRBD1; CDR3 protein: CASSHLLRDRANTEAFF; CDR3 DNA: TGTGCCAGCAGTCACCTGCTCCGGGACAGGGCGAACACTGAAGCTTTCTTT
V gene: TRBV19; J gene: TRBJ1-5; clone size: NA; D gene: TRBD1; CDR3 protein: CASSIRDRGVYSNQPQHF; CDR3 DNA: TGTGCCAGTAGTATCCGGGACAGGGGAGTTTATAGCAATCAGCCCCAGCATTTT
V gene: TRBV2; J gene: TRBJ1-3; clone size: NA; D gene: NA; CDR3 protein: CASSEPSGALSGNTIYF; CDR3 DNA: TGTGCCAGCAGTGAACCCTCAGGGGCCCTCTCTGGAAACACCATATATTTT
V gene: TRBV27; J gene: TRBJ2-1; clone size: NA; D gene: TRBD2; CDR3 protein: CASSLGLAQVYINEQFF; CDR3 DNA: TGTGCCAGCAGTCTCGGACTAGCGCAGGTGTATATAAATGAGCAGTTCTTC
V gene: TRBV18; J gene: TRBJ1-2; clone size: NA; D gene: TRBD1; CDR3 protein: CASSPMDREVGGYTF; CDR3 DNA: TGTGCCAGCTCACCTATGGACAGGGAAGTCGGCGGCTACACCTTC
V gene: TRBV28; J gene: TRBJ1-5; clone size: NA; D gene: NA; CDR3 protein: CASSFSAKNQPQHF; CDR3 DNA: TGTGCCAGCAGTTTTAGCGCAAAAAATCAGCCCCAGCATTTT
V gene: TRBV29-1; J gene: TRBJ2-2; clone size: NA; D gene: TRBD2; CDR3 protein: CSARTSGTNTGELFF; CDR3 DNA: TGCAGCGCCAGGACTAGCGGAACGAACACCGGGGAGCTGTTTTTT
V gene: TRBV19; J gene: TRBJ1-3; clone size: NA; D gene: TRBD1; CDR3 protein: CAVGDRPSSGNTIYF; CDR3 DNA: TGTGCCGTTGGGGACAGGCCTAGCTCTGGAAACACCATATATTTT
V gene: TRBV5-6; J gene: TRBJ1-5; clone size: NA; D gene: NA; CDR3 protein: CASSLGLRSNQPQHF; CDR3 DNA: TGTGCCAGCAGCTTGGGGTTGCGGAGCAATCAGCCCCAGCATTTT
V gene: TRBV9; J gene: TRBJ1-1; clone size: NA; D gene: TRBD1; CDR3 protein: CASSMTGGLTEAFF; CDR3 DNA: TGTGCCAGCAGCATGACAGGGGGGTTAACTGAAGCTTTCTTT
V gene: TRBV24-1; J gene: TRBJ1-5; clone size: NA; D gene: NA; CDR3 protein: CATSDLGEGNQPQHF; CDR3 DNA: TGTGCCACCAGTGATTTGGGGGAGGGCAATCAGCCCCAGCATTTT
V gene: TRBV7-3; J gene: TRBJ1-4; clone size: NA; D gene: TRBD1; CDR3 protein: CASSPGTGYMEKLFF; CDR3 DNA: TGTGCCAGCAGCCCCGGGACAGGCTACATGGAAAAACTGTTTTTT
V gene: TRBV27; J gene: TRBJ1-1; clone size: few; D gene: NA; CDR3 protein: CASSWQGIGTEAFF; CDR3 DNA: TGTGCCAGCAGTTGGCAGGGGATAGGCACTGAAGCTTTCTTT
V gene: TRBV6-5; J gene: TRBJ1-6; clone size: once; D gene: NA; CDR3 protein: CASRGGVSPLHF; CDR3 DNA: TGTGCCAGCAGGGGGGGGGTGTCACCCCTCCACTTT
V gene: TRBV10-3; J gene: TRBJ2-7; clone size: NA; D gene: TRBD2; CDR3 protein: CAISEGLAGGGEQYF; CDR3 DNA: TGTGCCATCAGTGAGGGACTAGCGGGAGGGGGTGAGCAGTACTTC
V gene: TRBV27; J gene: TRBJ1-1; clone size: NA; D gene: NA; CDR3 protein: CASSLRTANTEAFF; CDR3 DNA: TGTGCCAGCAGTTTACGGACAGCGAACACTGAAGCTTTCTTT
V gene: TRBV7-8; J gene: TRBJ2-1; clone size: NA; D gene: NA; CDR3 protein: CASSLVRGNNEQFF; CDR3 DNA: TGTGCCAGCAGCTTAGTACGGGGTAACAATGAGCAGTTCTTC
V gene: TRBV6-5; J gene: TRBJ1-1; clone size: NA; D gene: TRBD1; CDR3 protein: CASSGQGTTEAFF; CDR3 DNA: TGTGCCAGCAGCGGACAGGGTACCACTGAAGCTTTCTTT
V gene: TRBV27; J gene: TRBJ1-2; clone size: NA; D gene: NA; CDR3 protein: CASSSDRTSRYTF; CDR3 DNA: TGTGCCAGCAGCTCTGACAGGACTAGTCGCTACACCTTC
V gene: TRBV18; J gene: TRBJ1-4; clone size: once; D gene: NA; CDR3 protein: CASSPWQVGEKLFF; CDR3 DNA: TGTGCCAGCTCACCATGGCAGGTGGGCGAAAAACTGTTTTTT
V gene: TRBV29-1; J gene: TRBJ1-1; clone size: NA; D gene: TRBD1; CDR3 protein: CSVRTGGTEAFF; CDR3 DNA: TGCAGCGTGAGGACAGGGGGCACTGAAGCTTTCTTT
V gene: TRBV6-1; J gene: TRBJ1-2; clone size: NA; D gene: NA; CDR3 protein: CASSESRGARIGYTF; CDR3 DNA: TGTGCCAGCAGTGAATCTCGGGGGGCGCGAATCGGCTACACCTTC
V gene: TRBV9; J gene: TRBJ1-2; clone size: NA; D gene: TRBD1; CDR3 protein: CASSVGQGAFGYTF; CDR3 DNA: TGTGCCAGCAGCGTAGGGCAGGGGGCGTTCGGCTACACCTTC
V gene: TRBV6-5; J gene: TRBJ1-1; clone size: NA; D gene: TRBD1; CDR3 protein: CASSDRAGENTEAFF; CDR3 DNA: TGTGCCAGCAGCGACAGGGCAGGTGAGAACACTGAAGCTTTCTTT
V gene: TRBV5-1; J gene: TRBJ1-2; clone size: NA; D gene: TRBD1; CDR3 protein: CASSSTGGDGYTF; CDR3 DNA: TGCGCCAGCAGCTCCACAGGGGGAGACGGCTACACCTTC
V gene: TRBV18; J gene: TRBJ1-1; clone size: NA; D gene: NA; CDR3 protein: CASSPPGAGTEAFF; CDR3 DNA: TGTGCCAGCTCACCCCCAGGGGCAGGCACTGAAGCTTTCTTT
V gene: TRBV30; J gene: TRBJ2-1; clone size: few; D gene: NA; CDR3 protein: CAWSVRPLANYNEQFF; CDR3 DNA: TGTGCCTGGAGTGTCCGTCCCCTAGCGAATTACAATGAGCAGTTCTTC
V gene: TRBV6-7; J gene: TRBJ1-4; clone size: NA; D gene: NA; CDR3 protein: CASPRGTTNEKLFF; CDR3 DNA: TGTGCCAGCCCACGAGGGACAACTAATGAAAAACTGTTTTTT
V gene: TRBV27; J gene: TRBJ1-4; clone size: NA; D gene: TRBD1; CDR3 protein: CASSFVGTGQEKLFF; CDR3 DNA: TGTGCCAGCAGTTTTGTCGGGACAGGTCAAGAAAAACTGTTTTTT
V gene: TRBV11-2; J gene: TRBJ1-5; clone size: NA; D gene: NA; CDR3 protein: CASSLRVGGGNQPQHF; CDR3 DNA: TGTGCCAGCAGCTTAAGGGTGGGAGGAGGCAATCAGCCCCAGCATTTT
V gene: TRBV29-1; J gene: TRBJ2-7; clone size: NA; D gene: TRBD2; CDR3 protein: CSVEEREGEQYF; CDR3 DNA: TGCAGCGTCGAGGAGCGGGAGGGCGAGCAGTACTTC
V gene: TRBV28; J gene: TRBJ2-4; clone size: NA; D gene: TRBD1; CDR3 protein: CASSFAQGSKNIQYF; CDR3 DNA: TGTGCCAGCAGTTTTGCACAGGGGTCCAAAAACATTCAGTACTTC
V gene: TRBV9; J gene: TRBJ2-3; clone size: NA; D gene: TRBD2; CDR3 protein: CASSPSLGTSGWGTDTQYF; CDR3 DNA: TGTGCCAGCAGCCCTTCTTTGGGGACTAGCGGCTGGGGAACAGATACGCAGTATTTT